This entry concerns a single TCR beta chain. Its antigen is undetermined. The source of the sample is a study of blood T cells in healthy people across ages. Study results and limitations: PBMC samples, being unsorted, prevented any conclusive comparison of naive and antigen-experienced cells.

V lost 7 bases to trimming and J lost 4 bases; unmatched junction nucleotides: 3. The germline gives CDR1 MNHEY, CDR2 SVGEGT. CDR3 length: 12 amino acids. Next came a second PCR, run for about 7 to 11 cycles, which used a sample-barcoded 5' primer along with a J-beta primer mix. TCRdb re-analysed the 5' RACE reads in MiXCR, keeping a single row per CDR3 protein. The repertoire holds roughly 700,000 distinct CDR3 sequences, approximately 50% seen once, with approximately 32% in the top ten. Sequenced input: blood. The chain joins TRBV6-2 or TRBV6-3 to TRBJ2-7, with TRBD1 matching over 8 bases. This TCR derives from a woman aged 55-70 years in good health. The CDR3 nucleotides read TGTGCCAGCAAGGACAGGGTATACGAGCAGTACTTC. Encoded protein: CASKDRVYEQYF.